One sample yielded the 8 T cell receptor beta chains listed below, sequenced in a study of cytomegalovirus exposure and HLA in healthy donors. Primers: 60 Vbeta forward and 13 Jbeta reverse. Here immunoSEQ multiplex PCR was the method, and the copy in TCRdb shows in-frame clones only, minus some. The data contain roughly 190,000 clones, roughly 84% of them singletons. The sample comprised PBMCs. The receptor set was obtained from a woman aged 45-60 years in good health and CMV-seropositive.

V gene TRBV19 combines with J gene TRBJ1-2; D is possibly TRBD1 (5 bases). This CDR3 is built from 14 residues. The germline V and J ends were trimmed by 7 bases and 4 bases, with 16 bases remaining between them. The germline CDR1 and CDR2 sequences are LNHDA and SQIVND (reference sequence). The CDR3 sequence: CASTYSGGAYGYTF. The CDR3 DNA reads as TGTGCCAGTACTTATAGCGGGGGTGCCTATGGCTACACCTTC.

This rearrangement joins TRBV9 to TRBJ2-1; 10 positions match TRBD1. V dropped 0 bases and J dropped 3; count of bases not matched to a gene: 9. The V gene's germline CDR1 is SGDLS and CDR2 YYNGEE. The CDR3 sequence is 18 residues long. The CDR3 region has the DNA TGTGCCAGCAGCGTAGATCAAGGACAGGGGGGTTTCTACAATGAGCAGTTCTTC. This codes for CASSVDQGQGGFYNEQFF.

As concerns this clone: Germline and junction disagree at one end, which may indicate a read error. DNA for the CDR3: TGTTCCAGCAGCTCCGGGACAGGGGGCTTCAATGAGCAGTTCTTC. It specifies CSSSSGTGGFNEQFF. The J gene is TRBJ2-1, the V gene TRBV7-9, with TRBD1 matching 12 bases. The germline CDR1 and CDR2 sequences are SEHNR and FQNEAQ (reference sequence). This CDR3 is 15 amino acids long.

V is TRBV11-2 and J is TRBJ2-3; D is perhaps TRBD2 (6 bases). This CDR3 region has 15 residues. V lost 5 bases and J lost 0, with 12 bases in between. CDR1 is SGHAT and CDR2 is FQNNGV in the germline V gene. The CDR3 DNA is TGTGCCAGCAGCCCACCCGGGACTAGCACAGATACGCAGTATTTT. This sequence encodes CASSPPGTSTDTQYF.

V and J are TRBV21-1 and TRBJ1-1; TRBD1, the table's D call, lacks a check against the DNA. TRBV21-1 is a known pseudogene. CDR3 size: 13 residues. CDR3 residues: CASSNDRLHEAFF. The CDR3 DNA reads TGTGCCAGCAGCAACGACAGGCTACATGAAGCTTTCTTT.

This chain joins TRBV9 and TRBJ1-1, with 7 bases fitting TRBD1. CDR1 is SGDLS and CDR2 is YYNGEE in the germline V gene. This CDR3 contains 14 residues. The junction had 7 bases not matched to a gene; V was cut back by 2 bases and J by 6 bases. CDR3 amino acids: CASSVFTQGAEAFF. The CDR3 DNA reads as TGTGCCAGCAGCGTGTTCACCCAGGGGGCTGAAGCTTTCTTT.

This clone was detected a few times. The chain joins TRBV25-1 to TRBJ1-6; the D gene is possibly TRBD1 (5 bases). The length of the CDR3 is 14 residues. The germline V and J ends were trimmed by 6 bases and 7 bases, with 13 bases remaining between them. From germline, CDR1 is MGHDK and CDR2 SYGVNS. CDR3 DNA sequence: TGTGCCAGCAGCCTCTTGGGGGGGAATTCACCCCTCCACTTT. It codes for CASSLLGGNSPLHF.

V and J are TRBV6-5 and TRBJ1-1, with a weak D call TRBD1 (6 bases). The CDR3 extends over 15 amino acids. V was shortened by 0 bases and J by 5 bases, with 13 bases between the two germline ends. Looked up from germline, CDR1 is MNHEY and CDR2 is SVGAGI. CDR3 residues: CASSYSGGPSTEAFF. CDR3 sequence (DNA): TGTGCCAGCAGTTACTCAGGGGGTCCAAGTACTGAAGCTTTCTTT.